Presented here are 3 T cell receptor beta chains from one specimen sequenced in a study of CD8+ T cells in alopecia areata. After pooling, cutaneous lymph node cells were sorted with CD4, CD8alpha, NKG2D, NKG2ACE and other markers. Reverse transcribed after extraction, RNA yielded cDNA as the sequencing template. Generated by immunoSEQ multiplex PCR, the TCRdb table keeps only in-frame clones and is missing some. There are 270,000 or so clones in the sample, none observed a single time. Sequences were obtained from CD4+ T cells sorted from a lymph node. These receptors came from a C3H/HeJ mouse with alopecia areata. The strain is characterized by the MHC haplotype H2-k.

This clone was observed a few times. Gene names and germline match the mouse. The missing CDR3 end, 4 residues past where the read stops, is filled in from the germline J gene. The chain links TRBV19 to TRBJ1-1; perhaps TRBD1 as D (5 bases). Germline V lookup: CDR1 FNHDT, CDR2 SITEND (reference sequence). CDR3 length: 14 residues. Here the CDR3 reads CASSIRDWGGEVFF. CDR3 bases read: TGTGCCAGCAGTATAAGGGACTGGGGGGGA.

Of note for this clone: Gene names are mouse gene names. CDR3 sequence: CASSAGTGRAEQFF. CDR3 DNA (partial): TGTGCCAGCAGTGCCGGGACTGGGAGAGCT. The chain recombines TRBV13-1 with TRBJ2-1; 9 nucleotides align to TRBD2. The read comes to an end 4 residues before the CDR3 does, leaving the germline J gene to fill in the end. The CDR3 spans 14 residues. Germline V CDR1 and CDR2: NSHNY, SYGAGN.

This clone was seen more than once but under ten times. Gene names and germline refer to mouse. The observed sequence ends 4 residues before the CDR3 terminus, with the missing tail filled in from the germline J gene. The chain has TRBV31 and TRBJ1-2, with 10 bases fitting TRBD1. The CDR3 runs 16 residues. The germline V gene encodes CDR1 GKSSPN and CDR2 SITVG. The J segment lost 2 bases and the V segment lost 1 base, leaving 7 bases of the junction unmatched. The CDR3 bases that were read are TGTGCCTGGAGTCCGCTCCCGGGACAGGGGAACTCC. Its translation is CAWSPLPGQGNS. The entire CDR3 protein is CAWSPLPGQGNSDYTF.